These T cell receptor beta chains were read from a single sample in a study of shared clonotypes between healthy human individuals. The repertoire was sequenced with immunoSEQ multiplex PCR; TCRdb's copy has only in-frame clones and lacks some. The sample contains 650,000 to 700,000 clones, 90% of which appear only once. Sequencing was done on a sample of memory CD8+ T cells from PBMCs. The source is a man younger than 30 in good health. Some clones in this sample may be carry-over from other donors' samples. CDR3s include the opening cysteine and the closing phenylalanine or tryptophan. The order of the fields is CDR3 DNA, CDR3 protein, D gene, J gene, V gene, clone size. D genes are given only for firm matches. Clone size appears in some rows only: once, few, many, or a class for an expanded clone.

cdr3_nt: TGTGCCAGCAGTTTAGGTCTAGCGGGAGCCACCGGGGAGCTGTTTTTT; cdr3_aa: CASSLGLAGATGELFF; d_call: TRBD2; j_call: TRBJ2-2; v_call: TRBV28; clone_size: .
cdr3_nt: TGTGCCAGCAGCGCCCGGGTAGCCAAAAACATTCAGTACTTC; cdr3_aa: CASSARVAKNIQYF; d_call: .; j_call: TRBJ2-4; v_call: TRBV7-9; clone_size: .
cdr3_nt: TGTGCCACTTTCCTCCAGGTTCGAGCTTTCTTT; cdr3_aa: CATFLQVRAFF; d_call: .; j_call: TRBJ1-1; v_call: TRBV19; clone_size: .
cdr3_nt: TGTGCCAGCACCCCATACCTCGGGCCCTCCTACGAGCAGTACTTC; cdr3_aa: CASTPYLGPSYEQYF; d_call: .; j_call: TRBJ2-7; v_call: TRBV5-6; clone_size: .
cdr3_nt: TGCGCCAGCAGCCAAGATGCGGGGTTCCATGGCTACACCTTC; cdr3_aa: CASSQDAGFHGYTF; d_call: .; j_call: TRBJ1-2; v_call: TRBV4-1; clone_size: .
cdr3_nt: TGCAGCGTTCGTGGGTCCATTAGGGAGACCCAGTACTTC; cdr3_aa: CSVRGSIRETQYF; d_call: .; j_call: TRBJ2-5; v_call: TRBV29-1; clone_size: .
cdr3_nt: TGTGCCACCTCAGACGAGGTGGGCAATCAGCCCCAGCATTTT; cdr3_aa: CATSDEVGNQPQHF; d_call: .; j_call: TRBJ1-5; v_call: TRBV2; clone_size: .
cdr3_nt: TGTGCCACCAGCCCGGCGGAGGTTTTGGGTCCGTACTTC; cdr3_aa: CATSPAEVLGPYF; d_call: .; j_call: TRBJ2-7; v_call: TRBV15; clone_size: once
cdr3_nt: TGTGCCAGCAGAACCCCAGCGGGACGCAACACCGGGGAGCTGTTTTTT; cdr3_aa: CASRTPAGRNTGELFF; d_call: TRBD2; j_call: TRBJ2-2; v_call: TRBV27; clone_size: .
cdr3_nt: TGTGCCAGCAGCTTAGGAAGGACTAGACCCTTCTACGAGCAGTACTTC; cdr3_aa: CASSLGRTRPFYEQYF; d_call: TRBD2; j_call: TRBJ2-7; v_call: TRBV11-2; clone_size: .
cdr3_nt: TGCGCCAGCAGCCAAGATCTGGGACAGTGGGCTTCGGATACGCAGTATTTT; cdr3_aa: CASSQDLGQWASDTQYF; d_call: TRBD1; j_call: TRBJ2-3; v_call: TRBV4-3; clone_size: .
cdr3_nt: TGCAGCGTTGGGCTGACAGGGTTGGGCACAGATACGCAGTATTTT; cdr3_aa: CSVGLTGLGTDTQYF; d_call: TRBD1; j_call: TRBJ2-3; v_call: TRBV29-1; clone_size: .
cdr3_nt: TGTGCCAGCAGCCACGGGACAAAATACGAGCAGTACTTC; cdr3_aa: CASSHGTKYEQYF; d_call: .; j_call: TRBJ2-7; v_call: TRBV27; clone_size: once
cdr3_nt: TGCGCCAGCAGCACAATAGGGACAATTGCCTACGAGCAGTACTTC; cdr3_aa: CASSTIGTIAYEQYF; d_call: .; j_call: TRBJ2-7; v_call: TRBV4-1; clone_size: .
cdr3_nt: TGTGCCAGCAGTTACCGACAGGCGAGCACTGAAGCTTTCTTT; cdr3_aa: CASSYRQASTEAFF; d_call: .; j_call: TRBJ1-1; v_call: TRBV27; clone_size: .
cdr3_nt: TGTGCCAGCAGCTTGGAGGGGGTGAACACTGAAGCTTTCTTT; cdr3_aa: CASSLEGVNTEAFF; d_call: .; j_call: TRBJ1-1; v_call: TRBV5-6; clone_size: .
cdr3_nt: TGTGCCAGCAGCGTATCAGGTAGGGCAGGAGGGTCCTACGAGCAGTACTTC; cdr3_aa: CASSVSGRAGGSYEQYF; d_call: .; j_call: TRBJ2-7; v_call: TRBV9; clone_size: once
cdr3_nt: TGTGCCAGCAGTACTCCAGGGGGGGGCATCATCTACGAGCAGTACTTC; cdr3_aa: CASSTPGGGIIYEQYF; d_call: .; j_call: TRBJ2-7; v_call: TRBV27; clone_size: once
cdr3_nt: TGTGCCAGCAGCCCCGACCGACCGTTAGTGCTTTACAATGAGCAGTTCTTC; cdr3_aa: CASSPDRPLVLYNEQFF; d_call: .; j_call: TRBJ2-1; v_call: TRBV11-2; clone_size: .
cdr3_nt: TGTGCCAGCAGCCCCTATCGGGCTGGAAACACCATATATTTT; cdr3_aa: CASSPYRAGNTIYF; d_call: .; j_call: TRBJ1-3; v_call: TRBV6-5; clone_size: .
cdr3_nt: TGTGCCAGCAGCCTAGCGGGAGGTTACAATGAGCAGTTCTTC; cdr3_aa: CASSLAGGYNEQFF; d_call: TRBD2; j_call: TRBJ2-1; v_call: TRBV7-6; clone_size: .
cdr3_nt: TGTGCCAGCAAAAATAGGCCAACGGGTCAGCCCCAGCATTTT; cdr3_aa: CASKNRPTGQPQHF; d_call: .; j_call: TRBJ1-5; v_call: TRBV6-1; clone_size: .
cdr3_nt: TGCGCCAGCAGCCAATCACGGGACCGACACCCGCAGTACTTC; cdr3_aa: CASSQSRDRHPQYF; d_call: .; j_call: TRBJ2-7; v_call: TRBV4-1; clone_size: .
cdr3_nt: TGTGCCAGCAGTTATGGAAGGAATGAGCAGTTCTTC; cdr3_aa: CASSYGRNEQFF; d_call: .; j_call: TRBJ2-1; v_call: TRBV6-6; clone_size: .
cdr3_nt: TGTGCCAGCAGCTTTTTTGTGGGCTCTACCTACAATGAGCAGTTCTTC; cdr3_aa: CASSFFVGSTYNEQFF; d_call: .; j_call: TRBJ2-1; v_call: TRBV7-9; clone_size: once
cdr3_nt: TGTGCCAGCAGACCTACCGGGACCTACGAGCAGTACTTC; cdr3_aa: CASRPTGTYEQYF; d_call: .; j_call: TRBJ2-7; v_call: TRBV7-2; clone_size: .
cdr3_nt: TGCGCCAGCAGCCAAGGTCCCCCCCTAGCGGGAGGGCCTGGGGAGCAGTACTTC; cdr3_aa: CASSQGPPLAGGPGEQYF; d_call: TRBD2; j_call: TRBJ2-7; v_call: TRBV4-1; clone_size: once